This TCR beta chain appears in the sequencing data of a study of cytomegalovirus exposure and HLA in healthy donors. With 60 Vbeta and 13 Jbeta primers, the PCR was carried out. Sequencing was performed with immunoSEQ multiplex PCR; in TCRdb, only in-frame clones are kept and a portion is missing. The repertoire consists of roughly 51,000 clones, with roughly four fifths occurring once and the leading ten covering 2.5%. Germline-derived CDR1 and CDR2 are MNHEY and SVGAGI. The V segment lost 0 bases and the J segment 4 bases; nucleotides outside the gene matches: 5. CDR3 length equals 15 residues. The rearrangement joins TRBV6-5 to TRBJ1-1; the match to TRBD1 covers 7 bases. Sequencing used PBMCs. The TCR was taken from a boy younger than 18 in good health and CMV-seropositive. The CDR3 coding sequence is TGTGCCAGCAGTTACTCGAGGGGGCGCGTCACTGAAGCTTTCTTT. Translated, it gives CASSYSRGRVTEAFF.